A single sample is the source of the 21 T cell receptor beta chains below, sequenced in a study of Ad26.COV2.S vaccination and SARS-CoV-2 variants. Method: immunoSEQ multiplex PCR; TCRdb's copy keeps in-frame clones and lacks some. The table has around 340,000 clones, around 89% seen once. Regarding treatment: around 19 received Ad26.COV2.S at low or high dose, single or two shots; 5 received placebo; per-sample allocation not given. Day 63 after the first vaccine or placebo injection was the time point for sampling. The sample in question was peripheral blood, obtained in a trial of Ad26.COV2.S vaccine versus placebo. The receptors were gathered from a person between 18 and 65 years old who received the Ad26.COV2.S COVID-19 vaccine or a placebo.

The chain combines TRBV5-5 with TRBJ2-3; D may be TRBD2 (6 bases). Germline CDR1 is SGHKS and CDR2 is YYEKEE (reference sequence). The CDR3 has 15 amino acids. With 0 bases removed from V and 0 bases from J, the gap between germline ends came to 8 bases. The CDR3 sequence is CASSLDGTSTDTQYF. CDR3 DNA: TGTGCCAGCAGCTTGGATGGGACTAGCACAGATACGCAGTATTTT.

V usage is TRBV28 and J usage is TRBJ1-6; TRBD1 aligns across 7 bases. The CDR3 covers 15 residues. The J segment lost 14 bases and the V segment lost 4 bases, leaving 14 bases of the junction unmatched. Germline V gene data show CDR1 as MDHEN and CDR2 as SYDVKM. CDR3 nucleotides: TGTGCCAGCAGTTCTAGTACAGGGGAGTTAGGGACCCTCCACTTT. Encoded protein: CASSSSTGELGTLHF.

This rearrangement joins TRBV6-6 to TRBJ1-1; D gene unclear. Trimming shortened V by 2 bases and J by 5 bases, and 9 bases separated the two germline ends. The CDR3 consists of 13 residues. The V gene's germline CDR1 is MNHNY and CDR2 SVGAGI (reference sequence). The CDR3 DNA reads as TGTGCCAGCAGTTACAGGGTAGGGACTGAAGCTTTCTTT. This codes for CASSYRVGTEAFF.

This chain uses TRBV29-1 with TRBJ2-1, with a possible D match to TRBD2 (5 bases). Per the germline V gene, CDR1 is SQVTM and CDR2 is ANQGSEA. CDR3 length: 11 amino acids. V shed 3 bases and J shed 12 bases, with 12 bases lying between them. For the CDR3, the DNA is TGCAGCGTTGATAACCAACGGGGGCAGTTCTTC. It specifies CSVDNQRGQFF.

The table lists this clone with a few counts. The CDR3 protein is CASSYSRVGGSPLHF. The CDR3, as DNA: TGTGCCAGCAGTTACTCTCGGGTAGGGGGATCACCCCTCCACTTT. V is TRBV6-5 and J is TRBJ1-6; maybe TRBD1 (6 bases). Per germline, CDR1 MNHEY and CDR2 SVGAGI. V lost 0 bases and J lost 10, with 13 bases in between. CDR3 length: 15 amino acids.

The CDR3 DNA sequence: TGTGCCAGCAGTTACGGGGGCGGGAGCACTGAAGCTTTCTTT. Translation: CASSYGGGSTEAFF. The chain links TRBV6-6 to TRBJ1-1; weak D call: TRBD1 (6 bases). Germline lookup yields CDR1 MNHNY and CDR2 SVGAGI (reference sequence). V lost 2 bases, J lost 4 bases, and 11 bases lay in between. This CDR3 has 14 amino acids.

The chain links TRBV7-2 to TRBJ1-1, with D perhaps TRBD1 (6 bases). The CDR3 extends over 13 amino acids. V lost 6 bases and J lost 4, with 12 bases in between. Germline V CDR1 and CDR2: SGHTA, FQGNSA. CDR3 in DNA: TGTGCCAGCAGGCTAGGGGGAGGCACTGAAGCTTTCTTT. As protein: CASRLGGGTEAFF.

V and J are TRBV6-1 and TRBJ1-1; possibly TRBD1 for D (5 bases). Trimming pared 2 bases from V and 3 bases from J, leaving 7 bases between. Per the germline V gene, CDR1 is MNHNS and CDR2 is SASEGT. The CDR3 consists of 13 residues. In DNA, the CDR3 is TGTGCCAGCAGTGAATCGGGGCACACTGAAGCTTTCTTT. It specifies CASSESGHTEAFF.

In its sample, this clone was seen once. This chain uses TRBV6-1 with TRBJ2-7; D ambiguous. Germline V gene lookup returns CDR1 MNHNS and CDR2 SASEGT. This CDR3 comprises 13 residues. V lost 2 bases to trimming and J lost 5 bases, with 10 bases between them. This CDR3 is CASSEQRADEQYF. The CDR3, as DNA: TGTGCCAGCAGTGAACAACGGGCCGACGAGCAGTACTTC.

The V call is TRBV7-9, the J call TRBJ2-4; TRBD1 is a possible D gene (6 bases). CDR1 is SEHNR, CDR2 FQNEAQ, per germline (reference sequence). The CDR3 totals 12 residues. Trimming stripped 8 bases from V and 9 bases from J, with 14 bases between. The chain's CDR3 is CASRRGEGIQYF. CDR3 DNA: TGTGCCAGCCGCAGGGGCGAAGGCATTCAGTACTTC.

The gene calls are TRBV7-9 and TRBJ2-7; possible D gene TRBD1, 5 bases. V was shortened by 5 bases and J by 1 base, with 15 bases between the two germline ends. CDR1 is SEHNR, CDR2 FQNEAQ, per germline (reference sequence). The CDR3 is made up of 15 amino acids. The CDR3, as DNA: TGTGCCAGCAGCCCAGGTCCAGGGCCGTCCTACGAGCAGTACTTC. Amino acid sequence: CASSPGPGPSYEQYF. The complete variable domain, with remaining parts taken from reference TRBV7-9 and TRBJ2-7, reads DTGVSQNPRHKITKRGQNVTFRCDPISEHNRLYWYRQTLGQGPEFLTYFQNEAQLEKSRLLSDRFSAERPKGSFSTLEIQRTEQGDSAMYLCASSPGPGPSYEQYFGPGTRLTVT.

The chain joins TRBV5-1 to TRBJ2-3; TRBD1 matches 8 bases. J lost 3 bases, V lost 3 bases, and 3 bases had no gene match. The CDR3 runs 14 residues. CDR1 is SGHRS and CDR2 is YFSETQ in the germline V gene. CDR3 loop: CASSWTGKTDTQYF. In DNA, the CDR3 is TGCGCCAGCAGCTGGACAGGGAAGACAGATACGCAGTATTTT.

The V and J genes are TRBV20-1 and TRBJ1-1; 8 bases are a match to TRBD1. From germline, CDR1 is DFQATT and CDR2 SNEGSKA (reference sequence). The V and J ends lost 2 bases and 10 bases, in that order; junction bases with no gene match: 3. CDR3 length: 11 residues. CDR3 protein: CSARQGAVAFF. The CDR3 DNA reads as TGCAGTGCTAGACAGGGGGCGGTAGCTTTCTTT.

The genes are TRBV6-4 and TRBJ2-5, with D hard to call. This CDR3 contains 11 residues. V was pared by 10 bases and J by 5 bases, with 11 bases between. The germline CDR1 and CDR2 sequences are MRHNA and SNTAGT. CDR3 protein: CATRTGETQYF. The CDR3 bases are TGTGCCACCCGAACCGGGGAGACCCAGTACTTC.

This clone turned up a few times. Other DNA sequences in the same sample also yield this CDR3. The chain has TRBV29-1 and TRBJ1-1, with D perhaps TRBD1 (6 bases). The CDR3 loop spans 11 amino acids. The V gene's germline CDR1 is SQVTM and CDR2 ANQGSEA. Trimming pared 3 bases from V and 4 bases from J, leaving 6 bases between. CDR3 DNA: TGCAGCGTTGACAGGGGCACTGAAGCTTTCTTT. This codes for CSVDRGTEAFF.

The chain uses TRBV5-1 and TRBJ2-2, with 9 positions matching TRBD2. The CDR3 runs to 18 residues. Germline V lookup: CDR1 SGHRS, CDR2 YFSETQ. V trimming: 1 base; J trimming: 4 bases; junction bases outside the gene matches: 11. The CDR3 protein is CASSLLMVAGVVTGELFF. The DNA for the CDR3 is TGCGCCAGCAGCTTGTTGATGGTAGCGGGAGTTGTCACCGGGGAGCTGTTTTTT.

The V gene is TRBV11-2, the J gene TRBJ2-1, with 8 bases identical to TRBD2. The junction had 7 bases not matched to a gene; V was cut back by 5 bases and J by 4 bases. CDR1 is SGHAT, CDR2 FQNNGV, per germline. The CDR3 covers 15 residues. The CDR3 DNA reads TGTGCCAGCAGCCCCTTTAGCGGGGTATACAATGAGCAGTTCTTC. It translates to CASSPFSGVYNEQFF.

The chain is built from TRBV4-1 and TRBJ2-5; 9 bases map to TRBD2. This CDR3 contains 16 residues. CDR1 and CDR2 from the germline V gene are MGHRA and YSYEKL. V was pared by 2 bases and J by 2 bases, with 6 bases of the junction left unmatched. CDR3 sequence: CASSQPGLALQETQYF. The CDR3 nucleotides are TGCGCCAGCAGCCAACCCGGACTAGCGCTTCAAGAGACCCAGTACTTC.

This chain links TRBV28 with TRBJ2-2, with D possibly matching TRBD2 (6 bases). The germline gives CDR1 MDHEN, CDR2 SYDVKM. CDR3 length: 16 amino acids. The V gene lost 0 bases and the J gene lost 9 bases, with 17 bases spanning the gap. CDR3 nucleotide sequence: TGTGCCAGCAGTTTATGGCTTCGGGAGAGGGTCCGGGAGCTGTTTTTT. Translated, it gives CASSLWLRERVRELFF.

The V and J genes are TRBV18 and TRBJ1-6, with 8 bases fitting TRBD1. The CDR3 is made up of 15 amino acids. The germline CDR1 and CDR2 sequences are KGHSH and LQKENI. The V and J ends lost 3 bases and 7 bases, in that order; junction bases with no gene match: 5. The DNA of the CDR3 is TGTGCCAGCTCACCCGCGACAGGGGTAAATTCACCCCTCCACTTT. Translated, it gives CASSPATGVNSPLHF.

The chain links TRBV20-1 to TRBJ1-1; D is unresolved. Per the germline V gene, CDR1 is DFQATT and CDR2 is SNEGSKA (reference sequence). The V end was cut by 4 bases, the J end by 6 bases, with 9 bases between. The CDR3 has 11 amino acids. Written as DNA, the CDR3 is TGCAGTGCTAAAAGGCTGGCTGAAGCTTTCTTT. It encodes CSAKRLAEAFF.